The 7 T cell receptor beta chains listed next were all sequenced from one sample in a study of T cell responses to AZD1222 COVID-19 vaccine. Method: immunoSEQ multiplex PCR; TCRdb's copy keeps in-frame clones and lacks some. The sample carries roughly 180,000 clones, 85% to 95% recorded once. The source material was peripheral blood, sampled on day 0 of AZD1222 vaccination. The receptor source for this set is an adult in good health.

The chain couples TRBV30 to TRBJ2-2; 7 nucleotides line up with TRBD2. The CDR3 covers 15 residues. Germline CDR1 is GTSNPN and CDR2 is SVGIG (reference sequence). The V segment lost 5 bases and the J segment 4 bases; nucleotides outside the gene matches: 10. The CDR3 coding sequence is TGTGCCTGGTTCCGGGGGAGGGCCCGCACCGGGGAGCTGTTTTTT. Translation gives CAWFRGRARTGELFF.

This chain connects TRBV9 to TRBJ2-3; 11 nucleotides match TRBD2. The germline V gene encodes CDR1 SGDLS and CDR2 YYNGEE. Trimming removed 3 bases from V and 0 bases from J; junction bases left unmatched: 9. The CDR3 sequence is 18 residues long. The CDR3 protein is CASSERAPSGRSTDTQYF. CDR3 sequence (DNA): TGTGCCAGCAGCGAGAGGGCCCCTAGCGGGAGGAGCACAGATACGCAGTATTTT.

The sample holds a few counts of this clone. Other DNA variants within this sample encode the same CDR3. The CDR3 region has the DNA TGCGCCAGCAGCTTGGGACAGGGTTTAGGAGGCTACACCTTC. Translated, it gives CASSLGQGLGGYTF. V and J are TRBV5-1 and TRBJ1-2; TRBD1 aligns across 7 bases. V lost 0 bases, J lost 8 bases, and 7 bases stayed unmatched. The CDR3 consists of 14 residues. From germline, CDR1 is SGHRS and CDR2 YFSETQ.

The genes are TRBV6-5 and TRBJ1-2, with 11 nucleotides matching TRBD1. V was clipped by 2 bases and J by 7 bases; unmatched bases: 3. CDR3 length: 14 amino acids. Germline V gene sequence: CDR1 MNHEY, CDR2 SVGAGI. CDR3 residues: CASSYRDRGGGYTF. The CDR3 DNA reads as TGTGCCAGCAGTTACAGGGACAGGGGGGGTGGCTACACCTTC.

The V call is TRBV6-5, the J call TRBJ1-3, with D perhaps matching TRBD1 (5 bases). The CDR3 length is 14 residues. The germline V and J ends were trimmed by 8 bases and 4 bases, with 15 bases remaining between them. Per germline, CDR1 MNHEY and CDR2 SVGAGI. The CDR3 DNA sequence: TGTGCCAGCGGGGACGCTCGAGAGGGAAACACCATATATTTT. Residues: CASGDAREGNTIYF.

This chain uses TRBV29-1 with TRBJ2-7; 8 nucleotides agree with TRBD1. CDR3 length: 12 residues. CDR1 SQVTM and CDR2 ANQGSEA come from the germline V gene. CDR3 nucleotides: TGCGGGATCGGACAGGGAAGAAACGAGCAGTACTTC. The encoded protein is CGIGQGRNEQYF.

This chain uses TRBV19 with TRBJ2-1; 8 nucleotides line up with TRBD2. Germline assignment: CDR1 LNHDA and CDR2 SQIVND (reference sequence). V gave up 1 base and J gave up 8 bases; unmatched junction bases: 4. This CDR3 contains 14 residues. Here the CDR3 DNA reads TGTGCCAGTAGTATAGGACTAGCGACGGATGAGCAGTTCTTC. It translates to CASSIGLATDEQFF.